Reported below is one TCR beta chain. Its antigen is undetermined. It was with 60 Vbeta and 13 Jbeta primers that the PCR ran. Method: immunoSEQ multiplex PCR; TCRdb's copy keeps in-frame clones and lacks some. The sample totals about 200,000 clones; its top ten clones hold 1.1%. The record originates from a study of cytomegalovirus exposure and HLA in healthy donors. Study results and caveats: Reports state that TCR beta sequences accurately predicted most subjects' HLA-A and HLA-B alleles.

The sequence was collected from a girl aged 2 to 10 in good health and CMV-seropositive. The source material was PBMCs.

The CDR3 DNA reads TGTGCCAGCAGCGTAGGGGACAGGGGCCATCAGCCCCAGCATTTT. Encoded protein: CASSVGDRGHQPQHF. V is TRBV11-2 and J is TRBJ1-5, with TRBD1 matching over 10 bases. Germline V gene data show CDR1 as SGHAT and CDR2 as FQNNGV. The CDR3 is made up of 15 amino acids. J lost 5 bases, V lost 5 bases, and 6 bases had no gene match.